These 17 T cell receptor beta chains originate from one sample sequenced in a study of T cell responses to AZD1222 COVID-19 vaccine. Some clones are missing from TCRdb's copy, which holds only in-frame ones; the method was immunoSEQ multiplex PCR. Among tens of thousands of clones listed, approximately 85% were seen once. The source was peripheral blood, collected 28 days after the second AZD1222 dose. The receptors stem from an adult who received the AZD1222 COVID-19 vaccine.

This chain uses TRBV28 with TRBJ1-5; 11 bases line up with TRBD1. Germline assignment: CDR1 MDHEN and CDR2 SYDVKM. J was trimmed by 4 bases and V by 1 base; bases with no gene match: 3. The CDR3 totals 16 residues. CDR3 residues: CASSLYRDRGNQPQHF. The CDR3 DNA sequence: TGTGCCAGCAGTTTATATCGGGACAGGGGGAATCAGCCCCAGCATTTT.

V usage is TRBV5-1 and J usage is TRBJ2-1; 11 bases are shared with TRBD2. From germline, CDR1 is SGHRS and CDR2 YFSETQ. The trim removed 0 bases at V and 2 bases at J, leaving 7 bases unmatched. This CDR3 has 18 amino acids. The CDR3 loop reads CASSLALGLAGPYNEQFF. The DNA for the CDR3 is TGCGCCAGCAGCTTGGCCCTAGGACTAGCGGGCCCCTACAATGAGCAGTTCTTC.

The J gene is TRBJ1-4, the V gene TRBV28, with 7 bases lining up with TRBD1. The CDR3 has 14 residues. Germline V gene data show CDR1 as MDHEN and CDR2 as SYDVKM. Losses at the gene ends were 7 bases for V and 1 base for J; bases not matched to a gene: 3. The CDR3 protein is CASIQGVTNEKLFF. CDR3 sequence (DNA): TGTGCCAGCATCCAGGGGGTAACTAATGAAAAACTGTTTTTT.

The rearrangement joins TRBV3-1 (or the pseudogene TRBV3-2) to TRBJ1-3; a weak D match, TRBD1 (5 bases). The CDR3 length is 14 residues. Deletions cut 8 bases from V and 4 bases from J, with 15 bases between. The germline CDR1 and CDR2 sequences are LGHDT and YNNKEL (reference sequence). CDR3 coding DNA: TGTGCCAGCGCGCCCGGGGCCCAAGGAAACACCATATATTTT. It is translated as CASAPGAQGNTIYF.

The V and J genes are TRBV6-1 and TRBJ2-6; 9 bases are a match to TRBD1. Germline CDR1 is MNHNS and CDR2 is SASEGT. The CDR3 sequence is 16 residues long. The ends lost 1 base at V and 10 bases at J; junction bases unmatched: 8. The CDR3, as DNA: TGTGCCAGCAGTGAAGTTTCGGGGACAGGGTTTAACGTCCTGACTTTC. Its translation is CASSEVSGTGFNVLTF.

This clone was picked up one time. The chain carries TRBV6-5 and TRBJ2-1; TRBD1 aligns across 9 bases. The CDR3 is 14 amino acids. Germline values: CDR1 MNHEY, CDR2 SVGAGI. Trimming removed 5 bases from V and 2 bases from J; junction bases left unmatched: 1. Written as DNA, the CDR3 is TGTGCCAGCAGTCGACAGGGGGCCTACAATGAGCAGTTCTTC. Protein: CASSRQGAYNEQFF.

The chain has TRBV7-9 and TRBJ2-2, with D possibly being TRBD2 (6 bases). V gave up 5 bases and J gave up 1 base, with 14 bases separating them. Germline V lookup: CDR1 SEHNR, CDR2 FQNEAQ (reference sequence). The CDR3 extends over 16 amino acids. CDR3 sequence: CASSRLGGRNTGELFF. As DNA, the CDR3 is TGTGCCAGCAGCCGACTGGGGGGTAGGAACACCGGGGAGCTGTTTTTT.

The V call is TRBV19, the J call TRBJ2-6, with TRBD1 matching 7 bases. The germline V gene has CDR1 LNHDA and CDR2 SQIVND (reference sequence). With V trimmed by 6 bases and J by 8 bases, 7 bases remained unmatched. This CDR3 spans 14 amino acids. The CDR3 bases are TGTGCCAGTAGGGAACCGGGACAGCCCAACGTCCTGACTTTC. Amino acid sequence: CASREPGQPNVLTF.

The V gene is TRBV3-1 (or the pseudogene TRBV3-2), the J gene TRBJ1-2; the D is unclear. V lost 0 bases and J lost 4, with 6 bases in between. CDR1 and CDR2 from the germline V gene are LGHDT and YNNKEL (reference sequence). The CDR3 is made up of 13 amino acids. The CDR3 protein is CASSQEGGYGYTF. The CDR3 DNA reads as TGTGCCAGCAGCCAAGAGGGCGGCTATGGCTACACCTTC.

The V call is TRBV7-3, the J call TRBJ1-6, with D uncertain. Germline V gene data show CDR1 as SGHTA and CDR2 as FQGTGA. This CDR3 has 14 residues. Trimming removed 2 bases at V and 5 bases at J, with 7 bases between. Here the CDR3 DNA reads TGTGCCAGCAGCTTACACGGGGATAATTCACCCCTCCACTTT. This translates into CASSLHGDNSPLHF.

The chain uses TRBV7-8 and TRBJ2-7, with TRBD2 identical over 10 bases. CDR1 and CDR2 from the germline V gene are SGHVS and FQNEAQ. V lost 5 bases to trimming and J lost 2 bases; unmatched junction nucleotides: 6. The CDR3 covers 15 residues. CDR3 amino acids: CASSGRTSGTYEQYF. The CDR3 DNA follows: TGTGCCAGCAGCGGGAGGACTAGCGGTACCTACGAGCAGTACTTC.

This clone was counted between two and nine times. The chain links TRBV27 to TRBJ2-7, with 12 bases matching TRBD1. V dropped 6 bases and J dropped 7; count of bases not matched to a gene: 13. There are 16 residues in the CDR3. Germline CDR1 MNHEY, CDR2 SMNVEV (reference sequence). CDR3: CASSSPSRDRGPEQYF. The CDR3 DNA is TGTGCCAGCAGCTCCCCCTCTCGGGACAGGGGGCCTGAGCAGTACTTC.

V is TRBV18 and J is TRBJ2-1, with D possibly being TRBD1 (6 bases). Germline V CDR1 and CDR2: KGHSH, LQKENI. CDR3 length equals 12 residues. The V gene lost 0 bases and the J gene lost 11 bases, with 8 bases spanning the gap. Here the CDR3 DNA reads TGTGCCAGCTCACCACCGGGACACAAGCAGTTCTTC. Residues: CASSPPGHKQFF.

The chain recombines TRBV28 with TRBJ1-2; a weak D match, TRBD1 (5 bases). Germline V gene data show CDR1 as MDHEN and CDR2 as SYDVKM. The length of the CDR3 is 17 residues. Trimming shortened V by 7 bases and J by 0 bases, and 21 bases separated the two germline ends. The CDR3 sequence is CASTFSVGTVANYGYTF. CDR3 in DNA: TGTGCCAGCACCTTCTCGGTGGGGACGGTAGCTAACTATGGCTACACCTTC.

The chain uses TRBV7-3 and TRBJ1-2, with D unclear. The CDR3 sequence is 13 residues long. Per the germline V gene, CDR1 is SGHTA and CDR2 is FQGTGA. Trimming removed 6 bases from V and 7 bases from J, with 15 bases in between. CDR3 loop: CASSSGWTSGYTF. The CDR3 nucleotides are TGTGCCAGCAGTTCCGGGTGGACTTCTGGCTACACCTTC. Full variable domain (outside the CDR3, taken from reference TRBV7-3 and TRBJ1-2): GAGVSQTPSNKVTEKGKYVELRCDPISGHTALYWYRQSLGQGPEFLIYFQGTGAADDSGLPNDRFFAVRPEGSVSTLKIQRTERGDSAVYLCASSSGWTSGYTFGSGTRLTVV.

This chain connects TRBV7-2 to TRBJ1-6; D unclear. V lost 1 base and J lost 9, with 13 bases in between. Germline V gene lookup returns CDR1 SGHTA and CDR2 FQGNSA. CDR3 length equals 15 residues. The CDR3 nucleotides read TGTGCCAGCAGCTTAGGCGGACCGATTGGTTCACCCCTCCACTTT. This gives the protein CASSLGGPIGSPLHF.

The chain combines TRBV7-3 with TRBJ2-1, with no clear D. Germline lookup yields CDR1 SGHTA and CDR2 FQGTGA. The CDR3 totals 14 residues. V gave up 2 bases and J gave up 5 bases, with 10 bases separating them. The CDR3: CASSLFPSDNEQFF. CDR3 coding DNA: TGTGCCAGCAGCTTATTTCCCTCGGACAATGAGCAGTTCTTC.